Presented here are 11 T cell receptor beta chains from one specimen sequenced in a study of vaccination and CD4 T cells after COVID-19. Antigen specificity for these receptors is unknown. Oncomine TCR Beta short-read sequencing was applied to DNA from cultured CD4+ T cells. TCRdb re-analysed the PCR reads in MiXCR, keeping a single row per CDR3 protein. Counted here are about 24,000 distinct CDR3 sequences, around 42% occurring once; the ten biggest clones make up 4.1%. The time point denotes: late sampling 161 to 241 days after vaccination in a few convalescent patients. Stated treatment: roughly nine-day PBMC culture with coronavirus spike peptide pools or control peptides (ViraFEST assay). The sample consisted of CD4+ T cells from blood, cultured in vitro, taken about 7 months after SARS-CoV-2 vaccination. These TCRs come from a human donor who had recovered from COVID-19.

This clonotype was seen a few times. The chain couples TRBV28 to TRBJ2-5; D call uncertain. This CDR3 spans 13 amino acids. CDR1 and CDR2 from the germline V gene are MDHEN and SYDVKM. Trimming left V 3 bases short and J 1 base short, with 6 bases between. The CDR3 coding sequence is TGTGCCAGCAGTTTGGGTGTCCAAGAGACCCAGTACTTC. It specifies CASSLGVQETQYF. The full variable domain, completed using reference TRBV28 and TRBJ2-5, is DVKVTQSSRYLVKRTGEKVFLECVQDMDHENMFWYRQDPGLGLRLIYFSYDVKMKEKGDIPEGYSVSREKKERFSLILESASTNQTSMYLCASSLGVQETQYFGPGTRLLVL.

The V call is TRBV25-1, the J call TRBJ2-5; 7 bases line up with TRBD1. Per the germline V gene, CDR1 is MGHDK and CDR2 is SYGVNS. Losses at the gene ends were 6 bases for V and 2 bases for J; bases not matched to a gene: 9. CDR3 length: 15 residues. The CDR3 DNA reads TGTGCCAGCAGCGAAAACAGGGGTCCGCAAGAGACCCAGTACTTC. It codes for CASSENRGPQETQYF.

This clonotype was seen a handful of times. The chain carries TRBV20-1 and TRBJ2-6; 13 bases match TRBD2. J lost 4 bases, V lost 3 bases, and 6 bases had no gene match. The CDR3 consists of 17 residues. Germline CDR1 DFQATT, CDR2 SNEGSKA (reference sequence). The CDR3 spells CSASLGLAGAGANVLTF. For the CDR3, the DNA is TGCAGTGCTAGTCTCGGACTAGCGGGAGCCGGGGCCAACGTCCTGACTTTC.

The CDR3 reads CASSQDLGGGLAYEQYF. In nucleotides, the CDR3 is TGCGCCAGCAGCCAAGATCTCGGGGGAGGATTAGCCTACGAGCAGTACTTC. V gene TRBV4-1 combines with J gene TRBJ2-7; tentatively, D is TRBD2 (6 bases). Germline V lookup: CDR1 MGHRA, CDR2 YSYEKL. This CDR3 is 17 amino acids long. V was cut by 0 bases and J by 2 bases, with 17 bases left in between.

V and J are TRBV6-1 and TRBJ2-3; D might be TRBD2 (7 bases). The CDR3 is 18 amino acids. Per the germline V gene, CDR1 is MNHNS and CDR2 is SASEGT. The ends were cut back, 4 bases at V and 3 bases at J, with 23 bases in the middle. The chain's CDR3 is CASSVRSRRGLRTDTQYF. Written as DNA, the CDR3 is TGTGCCAGCAGTGTGCGGTCACGGCGGGGGCTTCGGACAGATACGCAGTATTTT.

This clonotype has more than one count but fewer than ten. This chain links TRBV20-1 with TRBJ2-1; 13 bases align to TRBD2. The CDR3 runs to 19 residues. V dropped 6 bases and J dropped 0; count of bases not matched to a gene: 14. Germline CDR1 and CDR2: DFQATT and SNEGSKA (reference sequence). CDR3 residues: CSARTSGSHSPSSYNEQFF. The CDR3 DNA reads as TGCAGTGCACGGACTAGCGGGAGTCATTCCCCCAGCTCCTACAATGAGCAGTTCTTC.

The CDR3 reads CASSRPGADEQFF. DNA of the CDR3: TGTGCCAGCAGTAGGCCAGGGGCAGATGAGCAGTTCTTC. This chain connects TRBV2 to TRBJ2-1, with D perhaps TRBD1 (6 bases). Germline values: CDR1 SNHLY, CDR2 FYNNEI. V dropped 5 bases and J dropped 8 bases, with 13 bases sitting between them. This CDR3 has 13 residues.

V usage is TRBV20-1 and J usage is TRBJ2-1, with TRBD2 matching 11 bases. V lost 6 bases, J lost 5 bases, and 6 bases stayed unmatched. Germline V gene sequence: CDR1 DFQATT, CDR2 SNEGSKA (reference sequence). The CDR3 runs 14 residues. CDR3 sequence (DNA): TGCAGTGCAGGTACTAGCGGGAGAAACAATGAGCAGTTCTTC. This translates into CSAGTSGRNNEQFF.

The chain employs TRBV20-1 and TRBJ1-2, with no clear D. The CDR3 has 12 amino acids. Trimming left V 2 bases short and J 2 bases short, with 6 bases between. Germline loops: CDR1 DFQATT, CDR2 SNEGSKA (reference sequence). The CDR3 sequence is CSARLLNYGYTF. The CDR3 DNA follows: TGCAGTGCTAGACTCCTAAACTATGGCTACACCTTC.

The chain recombines TRBV28 with TRBJ2-5, with 12 bases that match TRBD1. The junction had 1 base not matched to a gene; V was cut back by 4 bases and J by 4 bases. The CDR3 has 14 residues. Germline CDR1 is MDHEN and CDR2 is SYDVKM. The CDR3 nucleotides read TGTGCCAGCAGTTCGGGACAGGGGGCAGAGACCCAGTACTTC. Its translation: CASSSGQGAETQYF.

The CDR3 region has the DNA TGTGCCAGCAGTGCCGGAGGGACTGAAGTCTACGAGCAGTACTTC. Translation gives CASSAGGTEVYEQYF. V gene TRBV28 combines with J gene TRBJ2-7, with TRBD2 as a possible D gene (6 bases). This CDR3 spans 15 amino acids. Germline V gene sequence: CDR1 MDHEN, CDR2 SYDVKM. V was trimmed by 5 bases and J by 3 bases, leaving 17 bases between them.